This TCR beta chain was sequenced in a study of T cell changes during pregnancy in multiple sclerosis. Per the germline V gene, CDR1 is SGHRS and CDR2 is YFSETQ. The CDR3 has 15 residues. V dropped 4 bases and J dropped 5; count of bases not matched to a gene: 6. This table comes from immunoSEQ multiplex PCR, and its TCRdb copy is limited to in-frame clones, with some not included. Of about 40,000 clones detected, roughly 90% appear once; the ten largest clones hold about 0.4%. The V call is TRBV5-1, the J call TRBJ2-2; 9 nucleotides agree with TRBD1. The source is a female donor with multiple sclerosis, enrolled in a pregnancy study. The material was CD4+ T cells from peripheral blood mononuclear cells, obtained in the third trimester of pregnancy. In DNA, the CDR3 is TGCGCCAGCAGCCCCCGGACAGGGGTAACCGGGGAGCTGTTTTTT. Protein sequence: CASSPRTGVTGELFF.